This T cell receptor beta chain was sequenced in a study of blood T cell repertoires in COVID-19. Study details: The United States, Italy and Spain were the sources of the acute and convalescent COVID-19 samples.

Cohorts were determined from participant-reported clinical history. The CDR3 contains 15 residues. Germline CDR1 reads MDHEN; CDR2 reads SYDVKM. Trimming took 5 bases from V and 5 from J; bases not matched to a gene: 8. In the original processing: Cell counts per sample came from amplifying reference gene primers. Clones were read by immunoSEQ multiplex PCR, and TCRdb kept only the in-frame ones, dropping some. Clonal size and the V and J genes are those of that table, whereas D and trimming came from the DNA. Of about 430,000 clones in the sample, around nine tenths are singletons; the top ten hold about 0.89%.

This receptor was identified in a woman under 40 with acute COVID-19. The specimen sequenced was PBMCs or T cells enriched from blood (not recorded which). The rearrangement joins TRBV28 to TRBJ2-5, with 10 bases aligning to TRBD2. The CDR3 DNA sequence: TGTGCCAGCAGTCCCCTAGCGGGGGCCCCGGAGACCCAGTACTTC. It encodes CASSPLAGAPETQYF.